The 2 T cell receptor beta chains listed next were all sequenced from one sample in a study of T cell repertoires in ileal Crohn's disease. This table comes from immunoSEQ multiplex PCR, and its TCRdb copy is limited to in-frame clones, with some not included. Seen here are 15,000 to 20,000 clones, about 78% observed once, and the top ten hold about 4.4%. Time point denoted: inflamed ileum from the surgical specimen. The material sequenced was ileal tissue. The origin of the receptors is an adult with Crohn's disease.

The chain links TRBV6-1 to TRBJ1-2; 7 bases fit TRBD1. Germline CDR1 and CDR2: MNHNS and SASEGT. The CDR3 runs 14 residues. With V trimmed by 8 bases and J by 0 bases, 6 bases remained unmatched. As DNA, the CDR3 is TGTGCCAGCGGGGGGGACAGTACTAACTATGGCTACACCTTC. Translation: CASGGDSTNYGYTF.

The rearrangement uses TRBV6-1 and TRBJ1-2; D gene unclear. The germline V and J ends were trimmed by 7 bases and 7 bases, with 16 bases remaining between them. Germline assignment: CDR1 MNHNS and CDR2 SASEGT. CDR3 length equals 13 residues. The CDR3 loop reads CASNKPGPPGYTF. Here the CDR3 DNA reads TGTGCCAGCAATAAACCGGGCCCTCCTGGCTACACCTTC.